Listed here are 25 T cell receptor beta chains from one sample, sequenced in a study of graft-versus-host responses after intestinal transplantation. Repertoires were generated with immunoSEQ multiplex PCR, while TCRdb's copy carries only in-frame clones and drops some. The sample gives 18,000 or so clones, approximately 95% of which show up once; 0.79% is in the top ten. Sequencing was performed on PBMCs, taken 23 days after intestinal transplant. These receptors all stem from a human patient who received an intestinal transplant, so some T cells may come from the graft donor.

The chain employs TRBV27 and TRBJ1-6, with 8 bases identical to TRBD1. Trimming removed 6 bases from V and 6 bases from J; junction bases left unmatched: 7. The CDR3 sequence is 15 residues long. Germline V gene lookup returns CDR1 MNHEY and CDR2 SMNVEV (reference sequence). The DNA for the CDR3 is TGTGCCAGCAGGACCCGACAGGGGTCTAATTCACCCCTCCACTTT. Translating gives CASRTRQGSNSPLHF.

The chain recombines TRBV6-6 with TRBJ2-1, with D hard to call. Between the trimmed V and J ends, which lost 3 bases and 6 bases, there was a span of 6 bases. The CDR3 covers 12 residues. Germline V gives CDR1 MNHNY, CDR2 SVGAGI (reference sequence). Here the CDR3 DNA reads TGTGCCAGCAGTTATGGTCCCAATGAGCAGTTCTTC. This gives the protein CASSYGPNEQFF.

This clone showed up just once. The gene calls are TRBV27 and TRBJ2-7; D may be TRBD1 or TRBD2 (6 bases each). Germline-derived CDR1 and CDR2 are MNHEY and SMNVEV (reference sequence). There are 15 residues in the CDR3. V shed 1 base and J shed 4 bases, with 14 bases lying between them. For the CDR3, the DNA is TGTGCCAGCAGTTTATTAGGGGGGTCCGAATACGAGCAGTACTTC. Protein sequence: CASSLLGGSEYEQYF.

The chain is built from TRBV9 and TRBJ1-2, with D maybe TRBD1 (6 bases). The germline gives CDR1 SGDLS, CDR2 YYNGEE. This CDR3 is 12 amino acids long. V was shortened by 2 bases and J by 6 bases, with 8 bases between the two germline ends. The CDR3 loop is CASSVYRDGYTF. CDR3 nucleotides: TGTGCCAGCAGCGTTTACAGGGATGGCTACACCTTC.

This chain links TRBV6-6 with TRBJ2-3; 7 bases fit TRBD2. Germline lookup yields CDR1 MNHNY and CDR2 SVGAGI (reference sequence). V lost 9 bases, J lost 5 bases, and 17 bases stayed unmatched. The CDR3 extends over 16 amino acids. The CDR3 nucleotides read TGTGCCAGTTCCTTCCTCGGCGGGAGCAATCAAGATACGCAGTATTTT. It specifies CASSFLGGSNQDTQYF.

In DNA form, the CDR3 reads TGTGCCAGCAGTTACCGGGGGACAGGGGGCTATGGCTACACCTTC. It encodes CASSYRGTGGYGYTF. The chain combines TRBV6-6 with TRBJ1-2, with TRBD1 matching over 11 bases. This CDR3 is 15 amino acids long. The germline V gene has CDR1 MNHNY and CDR2 SVGAGI (reference sequence). V trimming: 2 bases; J trimming: 4 bases; junction bases outside the gene matches: 3.

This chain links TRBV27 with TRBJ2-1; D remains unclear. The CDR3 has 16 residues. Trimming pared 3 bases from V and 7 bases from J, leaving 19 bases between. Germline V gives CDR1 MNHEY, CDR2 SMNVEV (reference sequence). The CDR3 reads CASSFSARSPQNEQFF. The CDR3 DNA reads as TGTGCCAGCAGTTTTTCGGCCCGGTCTCCCCAAAATGAGCAGTTCTTC.

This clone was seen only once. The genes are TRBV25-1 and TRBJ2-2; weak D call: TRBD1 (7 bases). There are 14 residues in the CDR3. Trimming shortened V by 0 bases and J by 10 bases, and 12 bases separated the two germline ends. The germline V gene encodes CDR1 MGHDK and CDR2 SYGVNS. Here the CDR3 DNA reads TGTGCCAGCAGTGAATATGGGGGGACAGAGGAGCTGTTTTTT. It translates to CASSEYGGTEELFF.

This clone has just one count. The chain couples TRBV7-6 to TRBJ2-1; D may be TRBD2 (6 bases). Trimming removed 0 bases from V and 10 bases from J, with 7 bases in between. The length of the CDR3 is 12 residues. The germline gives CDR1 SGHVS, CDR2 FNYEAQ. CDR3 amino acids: CASSLAGGEQFF. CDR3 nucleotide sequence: TGTGCCAGCAGCTTAGCGGGGGGAGAGCAGTTCTTC.

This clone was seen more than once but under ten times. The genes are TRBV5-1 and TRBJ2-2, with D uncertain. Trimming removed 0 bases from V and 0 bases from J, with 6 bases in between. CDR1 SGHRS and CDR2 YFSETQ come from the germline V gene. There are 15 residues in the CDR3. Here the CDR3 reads CASSLGGANTGELFF. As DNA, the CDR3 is TGCGCCAGCAGCTTGGGAGGCGCGAACACCGGGGAGCTGTTTTTT.

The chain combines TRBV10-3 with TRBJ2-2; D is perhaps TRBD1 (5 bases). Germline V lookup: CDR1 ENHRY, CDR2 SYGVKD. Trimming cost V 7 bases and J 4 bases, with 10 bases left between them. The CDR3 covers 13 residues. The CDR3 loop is CAITRVSTGELFF. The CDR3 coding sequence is TGTGCCATCACCAGGGTGAGCACCGGGGAGCTGTTTTTT.

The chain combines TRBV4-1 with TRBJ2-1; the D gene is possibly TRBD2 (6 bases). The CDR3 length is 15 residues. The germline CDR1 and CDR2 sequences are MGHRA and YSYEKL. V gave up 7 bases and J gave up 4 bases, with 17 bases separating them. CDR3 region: CASTPVEGGYNEQFF. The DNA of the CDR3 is TGCGCCAGCACCCCCGTGGAGGGTGGATACAATGAGCAGTTCTTC.

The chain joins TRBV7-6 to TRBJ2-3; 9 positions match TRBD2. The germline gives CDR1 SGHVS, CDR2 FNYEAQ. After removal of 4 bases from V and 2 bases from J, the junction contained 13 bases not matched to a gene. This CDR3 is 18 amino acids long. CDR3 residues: CASSSRADSGSLTDTQYF. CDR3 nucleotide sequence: TGTGCCAGCAGCTCGAGAGCTGATAGCGGGAGTCTCACAGATACGCAGTATTTT.

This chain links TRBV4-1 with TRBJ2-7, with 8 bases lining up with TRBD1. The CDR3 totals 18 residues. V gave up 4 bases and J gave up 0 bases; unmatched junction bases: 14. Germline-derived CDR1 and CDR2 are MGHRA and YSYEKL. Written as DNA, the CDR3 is TGCGCCAGCAGCCCCCGGACAGGGTTTGAGGTCAACTCCTACGAGCAGTACTTC. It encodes CASSPRTGFEVNSYEQYF.

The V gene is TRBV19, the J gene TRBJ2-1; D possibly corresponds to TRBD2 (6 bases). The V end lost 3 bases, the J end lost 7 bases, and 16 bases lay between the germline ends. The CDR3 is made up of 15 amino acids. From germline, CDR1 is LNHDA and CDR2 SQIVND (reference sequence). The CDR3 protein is CASSIWGELTNEQFF. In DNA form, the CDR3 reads TGTGCCAGTAGTATTTGGGGGGAGCTGACGAATGAGCAGTTCTTC.

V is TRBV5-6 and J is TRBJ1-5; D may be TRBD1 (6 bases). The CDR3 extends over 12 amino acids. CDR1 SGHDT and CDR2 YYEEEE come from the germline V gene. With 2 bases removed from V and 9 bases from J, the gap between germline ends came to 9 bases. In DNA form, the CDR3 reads TGTGCCAGCAGCTTTGGGGGGCGGCCCCAGCATTTT. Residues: CASSFGGRPQHF.

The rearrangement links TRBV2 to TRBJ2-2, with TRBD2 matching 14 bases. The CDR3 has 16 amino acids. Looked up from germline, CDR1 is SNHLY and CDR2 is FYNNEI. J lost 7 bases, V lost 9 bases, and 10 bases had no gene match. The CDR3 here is CARLGTSGSSGGELFF. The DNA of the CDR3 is TGTGCCAGACTCGGGACTAGCGGGAGTTCGGGCGGGGAGCTGTTTTTT.

The CDR3 protein is CASSSQGQGDTEAFF. The CDR3 coding sequence is TGTGCCAGCAGCTCCCAAGGACAGGGTGACACTGAAGCTTTCTTT. This chain joins TRBV7-8 and TRBJ1-1, with 8 bases identical to TRBD1. Looked up from germline, CDR1 is SGHVS and CDR2 is FQNEAQ. Trimming took 4 bases from V and 3 from J; bases not matched to a gene: 7. The CDR3 is made up of 15 amino acids.

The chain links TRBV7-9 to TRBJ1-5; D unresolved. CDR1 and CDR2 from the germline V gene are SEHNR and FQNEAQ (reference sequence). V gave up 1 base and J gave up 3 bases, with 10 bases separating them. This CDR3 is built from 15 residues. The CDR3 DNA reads TGTGCCAGCAGCTTAGGGTACGGGAACAATCAGCCCCAGCATTTT. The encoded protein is CASSLGYGNNQPQHF.

DNA of the CDR3: TGTGCCAGCAGCTTGGGACAGGGGGACACTGAAGCTTTCTTT. Its translation is CASSLGQGDTEAFF. The chain employs TRBV7-9 and TRBJ1-1; 11 bases map to TRBD1. J was trimmed by 3 bases and V by 3 bases; bases with no gene match: 0. Germline V gene data show CDR1 as SEHNR and CDR2 as FQNEAQ (reference sequence). The CDR3 spans 14 residues. The variable domain in full, with the rest retrieved from reference TRBV7-9 and TRBJ1-1, is DTGVSQNPRHKITKRGQNVTFRCDPISEHNRLYWYRQTLGQGPEFLTYFQNEAQLEKSRLLSDRFSAERPKGSFSTLEIQRTEQGDSAMYLCASSLGQGDTEAFFGQGTRLTVV.

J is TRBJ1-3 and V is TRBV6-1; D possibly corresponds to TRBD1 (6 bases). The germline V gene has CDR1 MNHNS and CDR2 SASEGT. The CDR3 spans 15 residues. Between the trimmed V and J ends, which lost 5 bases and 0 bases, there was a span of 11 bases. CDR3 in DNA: TGTGCCAGCAGTTTCTTGGACAGCTCTGGAAACACCATATATTTT. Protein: CASSFLDSSGNTIYF.

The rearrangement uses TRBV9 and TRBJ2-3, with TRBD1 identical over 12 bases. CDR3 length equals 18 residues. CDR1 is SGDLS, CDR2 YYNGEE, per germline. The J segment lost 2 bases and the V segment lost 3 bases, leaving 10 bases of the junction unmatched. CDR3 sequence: CASSGTGTGGETTDTQYF. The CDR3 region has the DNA TGTGCCAGCAGCGGCACCGGGACAGGGGGCGAGACCACAGATACGCAGTATTTT.

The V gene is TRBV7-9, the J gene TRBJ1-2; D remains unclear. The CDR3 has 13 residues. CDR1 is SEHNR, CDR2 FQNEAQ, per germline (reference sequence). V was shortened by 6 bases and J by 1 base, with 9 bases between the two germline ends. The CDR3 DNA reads TGTGCCAGCAGTCCAACAGATAACTATGGCTACACCTTC. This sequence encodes CASSPTDNYGYTF.

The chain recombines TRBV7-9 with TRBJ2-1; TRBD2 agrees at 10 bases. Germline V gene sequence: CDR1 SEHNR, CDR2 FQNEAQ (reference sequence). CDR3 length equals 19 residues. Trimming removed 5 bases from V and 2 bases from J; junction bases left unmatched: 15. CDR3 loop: CASSPTRLTSGNAYNEQFF. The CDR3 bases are TGTGCCAGCAGCCCCACCCGATTAACTAGCGGGAACGCCTACAATGAGCAGTTCTTC.

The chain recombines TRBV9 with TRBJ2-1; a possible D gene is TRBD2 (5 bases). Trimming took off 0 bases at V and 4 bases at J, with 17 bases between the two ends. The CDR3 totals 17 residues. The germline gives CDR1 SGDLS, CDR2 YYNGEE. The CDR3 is CASSVASGRTYYNEQFF. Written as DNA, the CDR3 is TGTGCCAGCAGCGTAGCTTCGGGGAGAACCTATTACAATGAGCAGTTCTTC.